The next 12 T cell receptor beta chains were all read from a single sample in a study of blood T cell repertoires in COVID-19. Measured with immunoSEQ multiplex PCR; TCRdb has only the in-frame clones, and not every one. Of approximately 100,000 clones in the sample, approximately 85% were seen once. The sample was peripheral blood. These TCRs come from a man between 60 and 75 years old with acute or convalescent COVID-19.

This clone has only one observation. J is TRBJ2-7 and V is TRBV7-9; 10 bases line up with TRBD1. This CDR3 is 14 amino acids long. V lost 1 base to trimming and J lost 5 bases; unmatched junction nucleotides: 2. Germline V gene sequence: CDR1 SEHNR, CDR2 FQNEAQ (reference sequence). The DNA for the CDR3 is TGTGCCAGCAGCTTAGAGGACAGGGGGGACGAGCAGTACTTC. It yields the protein CASSLEDRGDEQYF.

The J gene is TRBJ1-6, the V gene TRBV5-1; TRBD1 matches 7 bases. V dropped 4 bases and J dropped 8; count of bases not matched to a gene: 6. The length of the CDR3 is 14 residues. CDR1 and CDR2 from the germline V gene are SGHRS and YFSETQ. CDR3 coding DNA: TGCGCCAGCAGCCCAACCACAGGGGATTCACCCCTCCACTTT. Translated: CASSPTTGDSPLHF.

The chain is built from TRBV7-3 and TRBJ2-1; D is perhaps TRBD2 (6 bases). In germline, CDR1 is SGHTA, CDR2 FQGTGA. This CDR3 contains 16 residues. Trimming pared 7 bases from V and 0 bases from J, leaving 16 bases between. The CDR3 DNA is TGTGCCAGCAACCCATCCGGGACTCACTCCTACAATGAGCAGTTCTTC. Its protein is CASNPSGTHSYNEQFF.

This clone was counted once. V usage is TRBV6-5 and J usage is TRBJ2-7, with 9 bases lining up with TRBD1. This CDR3 spans 15 amino acids. The V segment lost 0 bases and the J segment 5 bases; nucleotides outside the gene matches: 5. Germline CDR1 and CDR2: MNHEY and SVGAGI. Written as DNA, the CDR3 is TGTGCCAGCAGTTACTCGGGACAGGGAAACAACGAGCAGTACTTC. Translation gives CASSYSGQGNNEQYF.

The rearrangement links TRBV4-1 to TRBJ2-1; tentatively, D is TRBD1 (6 bases). The CDR3 runs 14 residues. V lost 0 bases and J 8 bases, leaving 11 bases between the germline ends. Germline CDR1 MGHRA, CDR2 YSYEKL. CDR3 sequence reads: CASSQDPQGDEQFF. The CDR3, as DNA: TGCGCCAGCAGCCAAGATCCACAGGGCGATGAGCAGTTCTTC.

The chain has TRBV5-1 and TRBJ2-7; 14 bases align to TRBD2. Germline assignment: CDR1 SGHRS and CDR2 YFSETQ. Germline trimming cut 4 bases from V and 5 bases from J; bases unmatched to any gene: 5. The CDR3 sequence is 15 residues long. The CDR3 coding sequence is TGCGCCAGCAGCAGAGGACTAGCGGGAGGAGACGAGCAGTACTTC. Translated, it gives CASSRGLAGGDEQYF.

The V gene is TRBV27, the J gene TRBJ2-7; TRBD2 is a possible D gene (5 bases). The germline V gene encodes CDR1 MNHEY and CDR2 SMNVEV (reference sequence). The CDR3 has 13 residues. V lost 3 bases and J lost 1, with 7 bases in between. Here the CDR3 reads CASSFGVSYEQYF. The DNA of the CDR3 is TGTGCCAGCAGTTTCGGGGTATCCTACGAGCAGTACTTC.

This chain uses TRBV5-1 with TRBJ2-2, with 16 bases lining up with TRBD2. From germline, CDR1 is SGHRS and CDR2 YFSETQ. The CDR3 runs to 17 residues. The V segment lost 3 bases and the J segment 6 bases; nucleotides outside the gene matches: 5. CDR3 nucleotides: TGCGCCAGCAGCTCCGGGACTAGCGGGAGGGAGGCCGGGGAGCTGTTTTTT. Translation gives CASSSGTSGREAGELFF.

CDR3 bases: TGTGCCAGCAGTTCCGCTAGCGGGAGGTACAATGAGCAGTTCTTC. This encodes CASSSASGRYNEQFF. The V call is TRBV27, the J call TRBJ2-1; 11 bases match TRBD2. V lost 4 bases, J lost 4 bases, and 3 bases stayed unmatched. CDR1 is MNHEY and CDR2 is SMNVEV in the germline V gene (reference sequence). This CDR3 spans 15 amino acids.

A few counts support this clone. The V gene is TRBV29-1, the J gene TRBJ2-1; 12 bases line up with TRBD2. The CDR3 runs 19 residues. V was pared by 4 bases and J by 6 bases, with 19 bases of the junction left unmatched. Per germline, CDR1 SQVTM and CDR2 ANQGSEA. The CDR3 nucleotides are TGCAGCGTTGTTTCGTGGGGACGCGGGACTAGCGGGTCCACCAATGAGCAGTTCTTC. Protein product: CSVVSWGRGTSGSTNEQFF.

The chain couples TRBV30 to TRBJ1-6; TRBD1 matches at 12 bases. Germline lookup yields CDR1 GTSNPN and CDR2 SVGIG (reference sequence). V was pared by 5 bases and J by 13 bases, with 6 bases of the junction left unmatched. The CDR3 loop spans 13 amino acids. In DNA, the CDR3 is TGTGCCTGGGGGACAGGGGGCGCAGCCCCCCTCCACTTT. Amino acid sequence: CAWGTGGAAPLHF.

The chain uses TRBV19 and TRBJ2-1; D uncertain. Germline CDR1 is LNHDA and CDR2 is SQIVND (reference sequence). The CDR3 spans 15 residues. V lost 3 bases to trimming and J lost 7 bases, with 16 bases between them. The CDR3 sequence: CASSMVGSQPNEQFF. The DNA of the CDR3 is TGTGCCAGTAGTATGGTAGGTAGCCAACCGAATGAGCAGTTCTTC. Full variable domain (outside the CDR3, taken from reference TRBV19 and TRBJ2-1): DGGITQSPKYLFRKEGQNVTLSCEQNLNHDAMYWYRQDPGQGLRLIYYSQIVNDFQKGDIAEGYSVSREKKESFPLTVTSAQKNPTAFYLCASSMVGSQPNEQFFGPGTRLTVL.